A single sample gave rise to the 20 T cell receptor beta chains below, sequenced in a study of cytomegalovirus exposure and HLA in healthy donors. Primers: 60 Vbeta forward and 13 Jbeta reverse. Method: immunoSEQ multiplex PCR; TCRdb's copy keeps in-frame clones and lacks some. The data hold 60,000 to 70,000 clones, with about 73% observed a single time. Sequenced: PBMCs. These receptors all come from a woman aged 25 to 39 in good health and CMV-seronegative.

CDR3: CAWAVGLAQETQYF. As DNA, the CDR3 is TGTGCCTGGGCGGTGGGACTAGCACAAGAGACCCAGTACTTC. The rearrangement joins TRBV30 to TRBJ2-5; TRBD2 aligns across 9 bases. Trimming took 5 bases from V and 2 from J; bases not matched to a gene: 6. Germline loops: CDR1 GTSNPN, CDR2 SVGIG (reference sequence). The CDR3 consists of 14 residues.

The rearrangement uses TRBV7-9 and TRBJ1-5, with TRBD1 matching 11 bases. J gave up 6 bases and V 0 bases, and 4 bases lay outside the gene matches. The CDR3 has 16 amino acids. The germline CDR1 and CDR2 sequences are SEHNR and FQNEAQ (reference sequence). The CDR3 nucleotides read TGTGCCAGCAGCTTAGCTGGGACAGGGGGGAGTCAGCCCCAGCATTTT. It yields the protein CASSLAGTGGSQPQHF.

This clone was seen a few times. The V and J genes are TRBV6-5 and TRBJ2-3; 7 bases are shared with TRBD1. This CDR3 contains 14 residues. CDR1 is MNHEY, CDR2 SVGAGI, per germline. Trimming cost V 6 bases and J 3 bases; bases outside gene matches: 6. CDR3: CASRTPGQTDTQYF. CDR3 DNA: TGTGCCAGCAGGACCCCGGGACAGACAGATACGCAGTATTTT.

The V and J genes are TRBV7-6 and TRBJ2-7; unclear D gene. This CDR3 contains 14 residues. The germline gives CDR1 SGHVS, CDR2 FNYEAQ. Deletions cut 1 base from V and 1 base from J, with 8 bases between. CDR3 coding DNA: TGTGCCAGCAGCTTAGAGGCCGGGTCCTACGAGCAGTACTTC. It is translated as CASSLEAGSYEQYF.

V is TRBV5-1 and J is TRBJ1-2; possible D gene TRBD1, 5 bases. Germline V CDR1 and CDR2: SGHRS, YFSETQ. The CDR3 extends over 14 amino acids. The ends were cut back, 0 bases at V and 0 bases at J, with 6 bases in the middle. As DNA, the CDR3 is TGCGCCAGCAGCTTGGCGACAGCTAACTATGGCTACACCTTC. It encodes CASSLATANYGYTF. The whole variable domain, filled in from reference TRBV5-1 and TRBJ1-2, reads KAGVTQTPRYLIKTRGQQVTLSCSPISGHRSVSWYQQTPGQGLQFLFEYFSETQRNKGNFPGRFSGRQFSNSRSEMNVSTLELGDSALYLCASSLATANYGYTFGSGTRLTVV.

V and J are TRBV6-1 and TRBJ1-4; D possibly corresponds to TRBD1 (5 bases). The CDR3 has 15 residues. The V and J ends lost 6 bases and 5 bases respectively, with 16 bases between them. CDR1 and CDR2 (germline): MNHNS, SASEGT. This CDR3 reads CASRYRQTLNEKLFF. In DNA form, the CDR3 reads TGTGCCAGCAGATACCGACAGACCCTAAATGAAAAACTGTTTTTT.

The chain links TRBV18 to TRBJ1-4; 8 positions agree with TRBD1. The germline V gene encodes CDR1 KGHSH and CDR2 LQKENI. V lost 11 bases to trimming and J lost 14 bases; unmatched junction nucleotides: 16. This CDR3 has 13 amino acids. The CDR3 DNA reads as TGTGCCTCCACAGGGGGGATGATGAAAGACCTGTTTTTT. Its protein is CASTGGMMKDLFF.

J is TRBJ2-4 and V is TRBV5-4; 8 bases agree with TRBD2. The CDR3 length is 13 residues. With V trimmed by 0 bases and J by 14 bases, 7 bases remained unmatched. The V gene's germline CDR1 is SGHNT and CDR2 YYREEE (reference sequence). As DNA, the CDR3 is TGTGCCAGCAGCTTGGGAGCGGGCGGGGGGAAGTACTTC. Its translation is CASSLGAGGGKYF.

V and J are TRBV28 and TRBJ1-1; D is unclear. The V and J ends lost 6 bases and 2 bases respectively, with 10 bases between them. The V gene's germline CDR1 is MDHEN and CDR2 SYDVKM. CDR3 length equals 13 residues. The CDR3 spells CASRHSVNTEAFF. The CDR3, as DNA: TGTGCCAGCAGACATTCAGTAAACACTGAAGCTTTCTTT.

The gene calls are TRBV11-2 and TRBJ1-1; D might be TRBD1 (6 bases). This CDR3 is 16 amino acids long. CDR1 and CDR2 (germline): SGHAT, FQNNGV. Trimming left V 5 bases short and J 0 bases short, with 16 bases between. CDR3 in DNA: TGTGCCAGCAGCCAGAACTGGGAGGGGGTGAACACTGAAGCTTTCTTT. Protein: CASSQNWEGVNTEAFF.

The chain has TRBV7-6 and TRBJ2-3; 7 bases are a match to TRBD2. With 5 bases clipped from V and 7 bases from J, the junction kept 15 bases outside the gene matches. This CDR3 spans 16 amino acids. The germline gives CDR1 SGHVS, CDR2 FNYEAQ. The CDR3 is CASSQALTRGVNTQYF. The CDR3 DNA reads TGTGCCAGCAGCCAGGCGCTGACCCGGGGGGTGAATACGCAGTATTTT.

The CDR3 reads CASSAVSPLHF. In DNA, the CDR3 is TGTGCCAGCAGCGCGGTTTCACCCCTCCACTTT. V and J are TRBV7-2 and TRBJ1-6, with D unresolved. The length of the CDR3 is 11 residues. Germline assignment: CDR1 SGHTA and CDR2 FQGNSA. The V and J ends lost 5 bases and 9 bases respectively, with 5 bases between them.

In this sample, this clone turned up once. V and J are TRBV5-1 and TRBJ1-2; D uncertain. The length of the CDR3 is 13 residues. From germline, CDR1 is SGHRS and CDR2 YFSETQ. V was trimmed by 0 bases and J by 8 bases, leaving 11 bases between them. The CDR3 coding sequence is TGCGCCAGCAGCTTGGGTCCCCCGCGGGGCTACACCTTC. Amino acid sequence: CASSLGPPRGYTF.

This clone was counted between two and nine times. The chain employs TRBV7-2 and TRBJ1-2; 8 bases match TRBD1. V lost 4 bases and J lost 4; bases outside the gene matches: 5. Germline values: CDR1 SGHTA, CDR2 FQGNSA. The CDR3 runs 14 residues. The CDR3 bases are TGTGCCAGCAGCTCCGACAGGGGTAGCTATGGCTACACCTTC. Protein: CASSSDRGSYGYTF.

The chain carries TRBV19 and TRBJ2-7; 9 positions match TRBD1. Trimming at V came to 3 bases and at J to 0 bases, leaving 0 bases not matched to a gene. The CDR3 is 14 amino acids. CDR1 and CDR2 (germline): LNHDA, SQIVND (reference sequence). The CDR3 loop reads CASSMTGGSYEQYF. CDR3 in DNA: TGTGCCAGTAGTATGACAGGGGGCTCCTACGAGCAGTACTTC.

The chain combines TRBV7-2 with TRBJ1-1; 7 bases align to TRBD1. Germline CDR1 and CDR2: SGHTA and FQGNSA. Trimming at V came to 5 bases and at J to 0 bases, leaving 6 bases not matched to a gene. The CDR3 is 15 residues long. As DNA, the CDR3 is TGTGCCAGCAGCCCGACGGGACAGCTGAACACTGAAGCTTTCTTT. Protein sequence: CASSPTGQLNTEAFF.

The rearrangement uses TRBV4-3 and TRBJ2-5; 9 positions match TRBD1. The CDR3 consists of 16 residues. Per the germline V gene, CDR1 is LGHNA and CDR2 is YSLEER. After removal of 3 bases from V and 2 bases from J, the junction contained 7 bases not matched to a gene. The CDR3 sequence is CASSQTGDRAQETQYF. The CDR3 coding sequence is TGCGCCAGCAGCCAGACAGGGGACAGGGCTCAAGAGACCCAGTACTTC.

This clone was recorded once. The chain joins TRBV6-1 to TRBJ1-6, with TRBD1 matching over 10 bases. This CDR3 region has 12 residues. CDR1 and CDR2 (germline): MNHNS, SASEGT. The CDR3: CAGTGVNSPLHF. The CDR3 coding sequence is TGTGCAGGGACAGGGGTCAATTCACCCCTCCACTTT.

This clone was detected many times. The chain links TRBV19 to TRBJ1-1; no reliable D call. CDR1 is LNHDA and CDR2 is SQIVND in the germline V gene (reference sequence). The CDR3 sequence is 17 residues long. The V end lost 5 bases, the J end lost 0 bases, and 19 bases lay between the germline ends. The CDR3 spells CASSQDGREYMNTEAFF. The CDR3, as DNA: TGTGCCAGTAGTCAAGACGGGAGGGAATACATGAACACTGAAGCTTTCTTT. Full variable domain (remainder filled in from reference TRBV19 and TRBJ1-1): DGGITQSPKYLFRKEGQNVTLSCEQNLNHDAMYWYRQDPGQGLRLIYYSQIVNDFQKGDIAEGYSVSREKKESFPLTVTSAQKNPTAFYLCASSQDGREYMNTEAFFGQGTRLTVV.

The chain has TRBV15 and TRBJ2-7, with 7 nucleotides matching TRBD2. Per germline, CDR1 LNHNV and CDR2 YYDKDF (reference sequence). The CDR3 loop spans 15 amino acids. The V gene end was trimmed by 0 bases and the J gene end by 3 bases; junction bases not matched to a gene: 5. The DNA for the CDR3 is TGTGCCACCAGCAGAGATATCGGGACTAACTACGAGCAGTACTTC. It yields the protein CATSRDIGTNYEQYF. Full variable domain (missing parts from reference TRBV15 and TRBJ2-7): DAMVIQNPRYQVTQFGKPVTLSCSQTLNHNVMYWYQQKSSQAPKLLFHYYDKDFNNEADTPDNFQSRRPNTSFCFLDIRSPGLGDTAMYLCATSRDIGTNYEQYFGPGTRLTVT.